The sequence of this T cell receptor (beta chain) was determined in a study of pediatric ulcerative colitis. Study summary: Disease was pancolitis in several and left-sided in two, histology-confirmed.

At colonoscopy, a blood sample was also collected. With regard to this clone: Its cognate antigen is unknown.

The CDR3 has 17 amino acids. Trimming shortened V by 2 bases and J by 0 bases, and 14 bases separated the two germline ends. CDR1 is SEHNR, CDR2 FQNEAQ, per germline (reference sequence). Clones were read by immunoSEQ multiplex PCR, and TCRdb kept only the in-frame ones, dropping some. The table has 55,000 to 80,000 clones, 77% seen once. Broader study findings: Blood-rectal clonal overlap within each person was significantly higher in ulcerative colitis patients than controls.

J is TRBJ2-1 and V is TRBV7-9; TRBD1 is a possible D gene (5 bases). The clonotype was recovered from a boy aged 10-17 years with moderate ulcerative colitis. The sample taken for sequencing was blood. In nucleotides, the CDR3 is TGTGCCAGCAGCTTAATTTCAGGGCACAGCTCCTACAATGAGCAGTTCTTC. It specifies CASSLISGHSSYNEQFF. The whole variable domain, filled in from reference TRBV7-9 and TRBJ2-1, reads DTGVSQNPRHKITKRGQNVTFRCDPISEHNRLYWYRQTLGQGPEFLTYFQNEAQLEKSRLLSDRFSAERPKGSFSTLEIQRTEQGDSAMYLCASSLISGHSSYNEQFFGPGTRLTVL.